Shown below are 31 T cell receptor beta chains from a single sample sequenced in a study of T cell repertoires in cytomegalovirus infection (dated by TCRdb to between 2017 and 2020). The reads were generated on an Illumina HiSeq 1500. TCRdb reprocessing: public reads trimmed at Q25 with fastp, clones called with MiXCR, in-frame beta chains kept. Records with the same CDR3 protein are collapsed into one entry carrying the most frequent genes and DNA. Counted in this sample were more than 350,000 distinct CDR3 sequences; around 32% of them appeared once. The ten largest make up approximately 14% of the sample. Material: PBMCs. All receptors derive from a human donor in good health (CMV status not recorded). Some clones in this sample may be carry-over from other donors' samples.

Note on this clonotype: A junction end diverges from the germline sequence, so it may reflect a read error. V is TRBV28 and J is TRBJ2-7; D may be TRBD1 or TRBD2 (5 bases each). The germline V gene has CDR1 MDHEN and CDR2 SYDVKM. This CDR3 has 14 amino acids. The CDR3 bases are TGTGCCATCAGTCTGACTGGGGGTATGGGCGAGCAGTACTTC. Residues: CAISLTGGMGEQYF.

This clonotype was counted ten times or more. This sequence joins TRBV7-6 and TRBJ1-1; tentatively, D is TRBD1 (5 bases). CDR3 length equals 14 residues. Trimming removed 0 bases from V and 5 bases from J, with 10 bases in between. Germline V gene sequence: CDR1 SGHVS, CDR2 FNYEAQ. The CDR3 spells CASSLAGVGTEAFF. In DNA, the CDR3 is TGTGCCAGCAGCTTAGCGGGGGTGGGTACTGAAGCTTTCTTT.

This clonotype was seen a few times. The gene calls are TRBV20-1 and TRBJ1-5, with D hard to call. The V end was cut by 2 bases, the J end by 0 bases, with 11 bases between. Germline CDR1 reads DFQATT; CDR2 reads SNEGSKA (reference sequence). This CDR3 region has 15 residues. The CDR3 loop is CSARTSIDSNQPQHF. The DNA for the CDR3 is TGCAGTGCTAGAACCTCCATAGATAGCAATCAGCCCCAGCATTTT.

The rearrangement uses TRBV19 and TRBJ1-6; the match to TRBD1 covers 10 bases. Germline loops: CDR1 LNHDA, CDR2 SQIVND (reference sequence). This CDR3 is built from 15 residues. V shed 3 bases, J shed 9 bases, and the junction held 5 bases outside the gene matches. CDR3 DNA sequence: TGTGCCAGTAGTATCTCCGGGACAGGGGTTTCACCCCTCCACTTT. Its translation is CASSISGTGVSPLHF. The full variable domain, its missing parts supplied by reference TRBV19 and TRBJ1-6, is DGGITQSPKYLFRKEGQNVTLSCEQNLNHDAMYWYRQDPGQGLRLIYYSQIVNDFQKGDIAEGYSVSREKKESFPLTVTSAQKNPTAFYLCASSISGTGVSPLHFGNGTRLTVT.

This clonotype was observed many times. The chain employs TRBV7-8 and TRBJ2-1; D not certain. From germline, CDR1 is SGHVS and CDR2 FQNEAQ. The CDR3 has 14 residues. The ends were cut back, 8 bases at V and 4 bases at J, with 15 bases in the middle. The DNA for the CDR3 is TGTGCCAGCGGACCGGCGGTCCTATACAATGAGCAGTTCTTC. Protein product: CASGPAVLYNEQFF.

This clonotype was seen a handful of times. CDR3 sequence (DNA): TGTGCCAGCGAAAGGAGCTCCTACAATGAGCAGTTCTTC. This gives the protein CASERSSYNEQFF. The rearrangement joins TRBV6-6 to TRBJ2-1; D remains unclear. The germline CDR1 and CDR2 sequences are MNHNY and SVGAGI (reference sequence). The CDR3 runs 13 residues. The ends were cut back, 8 bases at V and 0 bases at J, with 8 bases in the middle.

A few counts support this clonotype. This chain links TRBV7-9 with TRBJ2-3; TRBD1 might be the D (7 bases). Deletions cut 5 bases from V and 2 bases from J, with 14 bases between. The V gene's germline CDR1 is SEHNR and CDR2 FQNEAQ (reference sequence). The CDR3 loop spans 15 amino acids. The CDR3 region is CASSAGTAITDTQYF. CDR3 nucleotides: TGTGCCAGCAGCGCGGGGACAGCTATCACAGATACGCAGTATTTT.

This clonotype was recorded at least ten times. The V and J genes are TRBV7-6 and TRBJ1-5; tentatively, D is TRBD1 (6 bases). Germline CDR1 reads SGHVS; CDR2 reads FNYEAQ. Trimming removed 1 base from V and 4 bases from J, with 8 bases in between. The CDR3 runs to 14 residues. CDR3 amino acids: CASSLGGRNQPQHF. The CDR3 DNA reads as TGTGCCAGCAGCTTAGGGGGGCGAAATCAGCCCCAGCATTTT.

J is TRBJ2-1 and V is TRBV20-1; 9 nucleotides line up with TRBD2. V lost 7 bases to trimming and J lost 4 bases; unmatched junction nucleotides: 2. In germline, CDR1 is DFQATT, CDR2 SNEGSKA (reference sequence). The CDR3 is 12 residues long. CDR3 sequence reads: CSGLAEYNEQFF. CDR3 bases: TGCAGTGGACTAGCGGAGTACAATGAGCAGTTCTTC.

Only a few counts were recorded for this clonotype. The rearrangement uses TRBV5-5 and TRBJ2-2, with a weak D call TRBD1 (5 bases). Trimming stripped 4 bases from V and 7 bases from J, with 17 bases between. This CDR3 has 15 residues. From germline, CDR1 is SGHKS and CDR2 YYEKEE (reference sequence). The CDR3 nucleotides read TGTGCCAGCAGCGTGCATGGGGCGCCGGACGGGGAGCTGTTTTTT. It is translated as CASSVHGAPDGELFF.

This clonotype was observed many times. V usage is TRBV7-2 and J usage is TRBJ1-6; 9 positions agree with TRBD1. CDR1 is SGHTA, CDR2 FQGNSA, per germline. Trimming at V came to 2 bases and at J to 10 bases, leaving 9 bases not matched to a gene. CDR3 length: 16 amino acids. The CDR3: CASSLSGGTGISPLHF. The DNA for the CDR3 is TGTGCCAGCAGCTTAAGCGGGGGGACAGGGATCTCACCCCTCCACTTT.

This clonotype has ten or more counts. V is TRBV7-2 and J is TRBJ1-6; a weak D match, TRBD1 (6 bases). CDR1 and CDR2 from the germline V gene are SGHTA and FQGNSA. The CDR3 is 15 residues long. Trimming left V 1 base short and J 10 bases short, with 14 bases between. The CDR3 region has the DNA TGTGCCAGCAGCTTAGTAAAACAGGGAAACTCACCCCTCCACTTT. This codes for CASSLVKQGNSPLHF.

The rearrangement uses TRBV12-3 or TRBV12-4 and TRBJ2-7; D remains unclear. The CDR3 runs to 15 residues. Trimming took 5 bases from V and 5 from J, leaving 19 bases between them. The CDR3 region is CASSPEVRVRDEQYF. CDR3 nucleotide sequence: TGTGCCAGCAGTCCAGAGGTCCGGGTTCGGGACGAGCAGTACTTC.

This clonotype was counted a few times. The J gene is TRBJ1-2, the V gene TRBV12-3 or TRBV12-4; 7 bases are shared with TRBD1. V shed 5 bases and J 5 bases; nucleotides not matched to a gene: 17. The CDR3 totals 17 residues. CDR3 protein: CASSLTPTGMGGYGYTF. For the CDR3, the DNA is TGTGCCAGCAGTCTCACCCCGACAGGGATGGGGGGGTATGGCTACACCTTC.

This sequence joins TRBV2 and TRBJ2-3, with 9 bases fitting TRBD1. CDR3 size: 17 residues. V lost 6 bases and J lost 6; bases outside the gene matches: 16. Looked up from germline, CDR1 is SNHLY and CDR2 is FYNNEI. CDR3: CASRPSRTGEYIDTQYF. The CDR3 region has the DNA TGTGCCAGCAGACCGTCCCGGACAGGGGAGTATATCGATACGCAGTATTTT.

On this clonotype itself: A much larger clone differs from this one at a single base, so this may be a read error. This chain connects TRBV11-2 to TRBJ2-3; perhaps TRBD2 as D (5 bases). This CDR3 has 15 residues. Per germline, CDR1 SGHAT and CDR2 FQNNGV. This chain's CDR3 is CASSLGGSLRDTQDF. The CDR3 coding sequence is TGTGCCAGCAGCTTAGGAGGGTCCTTGAGAGATACGCAGGATTTT.

This clonotype has a single count. V usage is TRBV6-6 and J usage is TRBJ1-1, with unresolved D. CDR3 length: 10 amino acids. The germline gives CDR1 MNHNY, CDR2 SVGAGI (reference sequence). Trimming stripped 8 bases from V and 5 bases from J, with 6 bases between. The chain's CDR3 is CASLRTEAFF. CDR3 DNA: TGTGCCAGCTTGAGGACTGAAGCTTTCTTT.

The chain recombines TRBV27 with TRBJ2-7; 10 bases map to TRBD1. The CDR3 covers 19 residues. CDR1 and CDR2 (germline): MNHEY, SMNVEV (reference sequence). J was trimmed by 1 base and V by 1 base; bases with no gene match: 13. CDR3 nucleotides: TGTGCCAGCAGTTTATTGTTTGTTGGGACAGGGGTTAGGTCCTACGAGCAGTACTTC. Amino acid sequence: CASSLLFVGTGVRSYEQYF.

The chain couples TRBV7-6 to TRBJ1-1; TRBD1 is a possible D gene (5 bases). Between the trimmed V and J ends, which lost 4 bases and 6 bases, there was a span of 18 bases. From germline, CDR1 is SGHVS and CDR2 FNYEAQ. The CDR3 sequence is 15 residues long. The CDR3 DNA reads TGTGCCAGCAGCTCCGGGACGACAGACGGCGCTGAAGCTTTCTTT. Residues: CASSSGTTDGAEAFF.

The chain couples TRBV11-1 to TRBJ1-1; weak D call: TRBD1 (5 bases). Trimming stripped 4 bases from V and 5 bases from J, with 11 bases between. Germline V gives CDR1 SGHAT, CDR2 FQDESV (reference sequence). This CDR3 has 13 residues. CDR3 region: CASSSQGETEAFF. Written as DNA, the CDR3 is TGTGCCAGCAGCTCCCAAGGGGAAACTGAAGCTTTCTTT.

The rearrangement links TRBV12-3 or TRBV12-4 to TRBJ1-2; 8 nucleotides line up with TRBD1. V lost 6 bases to trimming and J lost 3 bases; unmatched junction nucleotides: 3. The CDR3 loop spans 13 amino acids. CDR3 sequence reads: CASRYRGDYGYTF. The CDR3 DNA reads TGTGCCAGCAGGTACAGGGGGGACTATGGCTACACCTTC.

The genes are TRBV4-1 and TRBJ2-3; D assignment may be TRBD1 or TRBD2 (5 bases each). Per germline, CDR1 MGHRA and CDR2 YSYEKL. This CDR3 is 17 amino acids long. The V and J ends lost 1 base and 1 base respectively, with 15 bases between them. The CDR3 DNA is TGCGCCAGCAGCCAAGTGGTCAGGGTGGAGGGCACAGATACGCAGTATTTT. Translating gives CASSQVVRVEGTDTQYF.

This clonotype has ten or more counts. V usage is TRBV7-8 and J usage is TRBJ1-1; D ambiguous. Trimming stripped 4 bases from V and 5 bases from J, with 5 bases between. The CDR3 is 11 amino acids. Germline V gene data show CDR1 as SGHVS and CDR2 as FQNEAQ. The CDR3 DNA is TGTGCCAGCAGCTCGGGGACTGAAGCTTTCTTT. It yields the protein CASSSGTEAFF.

V is TRBV30 and J is TRBJ2-1; the D is unclear. The germline gives CDR1 GTSNPN, CDR2 SVGIG (reference sequence). There are 12 residues in the CDR3. V was shortened by 0 bases and J by 9 bases, with 9 bases between the two germline ends. The CDR3: CAWSVPLGEQFF. DNA for the CDR3: TGTGCCTGGAGTGTACCGCTGGGTGAGCAGTTCTTC.

In this sample, this clonotype turned up a few times. This sequence joins TRBV14 and TRBJ2-5, with D unclear. This CDR3 region has 14 residues. From germline, CDR1 is SGHDN and CDR2 FVKESK. V dropped 1 base and J dropped 3 bases, with 9 bases sitting between them. The CDR3 DNA is TGTGCCAGCAGCCAAGTCCCAGGAGAAGAGACCCAGTACTTC. Translating gives CASSQVPGEETQYF.

The chain uses TRBV6-5 and TRBJ1-3; no definite D call. Germline-derived CDR1 and CDR2 are MNHEY and SVGAGI. V was cut by 2 bases and J by 4 bases, with 9 bases left in between. This CDR3 region has 14 residues. CDR3: CASSYLGSGNTIYF. DNA of the CDR3: TGTGCCAGCAGTTACCTGGGTTCCGGAAACACCATATATTTT.

Regarding this clonotype: This could be a read error, since a much larger clone is one nucleotide away. CDR3 DNA sequence: TGTGCCAGCAGCCTTACTTTAGCCAAAAACGTTCAGTACTTC. This sequence encodes CASSLTLAKNVQYF. The chain employs TRBV7-2 and TRBJ2-4; no definite D call. CDR1 is SGHTA, CDR2 FQGNSA, per germline. This CDR3 region has 14 residues.

The CDR3 here is CASSLGSSGAYNEQFF. As DNA, the CDR3 is TGTGCCAGCAGCTTGGGCTCAAGCGGGGCGTACAATGAGCAGTTCTTC. The J gene is TRBJ2-1, the V gene TRBV5-4; the match to TRBD2 covers 7 bases. CDR1 and CDR2 (germline): SGHNT, YYREEE (reference sequence). The CDR3 covers 16 residues. After removal of 0 bases from V and 4 bases from J, the junction contained 7 bases not matched to a gene.

The V gene is TRBV10-2, the J gene TRBJ2-7; 9 bases map to TRBD1. After removal of 0 bases from V and 5 bases from J, the junction contained 5 bases not matched to a gene. Looked up from germline, CDR1 is WSHSY and CDR2 is SAAADI. The CDR3 covers 15 residues. CDR3: CASSESDRGGHEQYF. The CDR3 DNA follows: TGCGCCAGCAGTGAGTCGGACAGGGGAGGCCACGAGCAGTACTTC.

This clonotype appeared many times. The V call is TRBV7-2, the J call TRBJ2-1; D is undetermined. The V gene's germline CDR1 is SGHTA and CDR2 FQGNSA. Trimming took 5 bases from V and 5 from J, leaving 4 bases between them. The CDR3 sequence is 11 residues long. The CDR3 coding sequence is TGTGCCAGCAGCCTCCACAATGAGCAGTTCTTC. Encoded protein: CASSLHNEQFF. Filled out from reference TRBV7-2 and TRBJ2-1, the complete variable domain reads GAGVSQSPSNKVTEKGKDVELRCDPISGHTALYWYRQSLGQGLEFLIYFQGNSAPDKSGLPSDRFSAERTGGSVSTLTIQRTQQEDSAVYLCASSLHNEQFFGPGTRLTVL.

This clonotype was observed a handful of times. This chain joins TRBV6-1 and TRBJ2-5; TRBD2 aligns across 12 bases. CDR1 MNHNS and CDR2 SASEGT come from the germline V gene. V dropped 3 bases and J dropped 4; count of bases not matched to a gene: 6. This CDR3 spans 16 amino acids. The CDR3 DNA follows: TGTGCCAGCAGTGATAGGTCTAGCGGGGGGGTAGAGACCCAGTACTTC. It specifies CASSDRSSGGVETQYF.